The next 14 T cell receptor beta chains were all read from a single sample in a study of cytomegalovirus exposure and HLA in healthy donors. The PCR used 60 Vbeta and 13 Jbeta primers. Clones were read by immunoSEQ multiplex PCR, and TCRdb kept only the in-frame ones, dropping some. This table holds nearly 110,000 clones, around 72% found once. The sample consisted of PBMCs. The receptor source for this set is a woman between 40 and 55 years old in good health and CMV-seropositive.

The J gene is TRBJ1-2, the V gene TRBV19, with D unclear. Trimming pared 4 bases from V and 2 bases from J, leaving 5 bases between. Per germline, CDR1 LNHDA and CDR2 SQIVND (reference sequence). The CDR3 runs to 12 residues. CDR3 residues: CASSTLNYGYTF. Written as DNA, the CDR3 is TGTGCCAGTAGTACATTGAACTATGGCTACACCTTC.

The chain couples TRBV11-2 to TRBJ1-1, with D unclear. CDR3 size: 14 residues. CDR1 is SGHAT, CDR2 FQNNGV, per germline. With 2 bases removed from V and 3 bases from J, the gap between germline ends came to 10 bases. The CDR3 here is CASSLIGGYTEAFF. Here the CDR3 DNA reads TGTGCCAGCAGCTTAATCGGCGGGTACACTGAAGCTTTCTTT.

The J gene is TRBJ1-5, the V gene TRBV2; TRBD1 agrees at 9 bases. The CDR3 has 17 amino acids. J gave up 2 bases and V 5 bases, and 10 bases lay outside the gene matches. The V gene's germline CDR1 is SNHLY and CDR2 FYNNEI. The CDR3 bases are TGTGCCAGCAGTTCGGGACAGGGCGCCCGTGGCAATCAGCCCCAGCATTTT. Translation: CASSSGQGARGNQPQHF.

This clone showed up just a few times. The chain recombines TRBV2 with TRBJ1-4; no clear D gene. There are 12 residues in the CDR3. V dropped 6 bases and J dropped 8 bases, with 10 bases sitting between them. CDR1 and CDR2 (germline): SNHLY, FYNNEI. CDR3 region: CASSGGFEKLFF. The CDR3 DNA is TGTGCCAGCAGCGGAGGATTCGAAAAACTGTTTTTT.

The chain carries TRBV5-8 and TRBJ1-2; no reliable D call. Germline V CDR1 and CDR2: SGHTS, YDEGEE. The CDR3 is 14 amino acids. V gave up 0 bases and J gave up 4 bases, with 10 bases separating them. CDR3 residues: CASSLEATGYGYTF. The CDR3 coding sequence is TGTGCCAGCAGCTTGGAGGCTACGGGCTATGGCTACACCTTC.

V usage is TRBV7-9 and J usage is TRBJ1-3; maybe TRBD1 (6 bases). V was shortened by 3 bases and J by 2 bases, with 11 bases between the two germline ends. Germline CDR1 reads SEHNR; CDR2 reads FQNEAQ (reference sequence). The CDR3 has 15 residues. CDR3 sequence: CASSFVSGAGNTIYF. In DNA form, the CDR3 reads TGTGCCAGCAGCTTTGTTTCAGGGGCTGGAAACACCATATATTTT.

CDR3 nucleotide sequence: TGTGCCAGCTACCTGGGACTGATGAACACTGAAGCTTTCTTT. Amino acid sequence: CASYLGLMNTEAFF. The chain carries TRBV6-1 and TRBJ1-1; possible D gene TRBD1, 5 bases. This CDR3 contains 14 residues. The V and J ends lost 8 bases and 0 bases respectively, with 13 bases between them. Germline V gene sequence: CDR1 MNHNS, CDR2 SASEGT.

The genes are TRBV30 and TRBJ1-5, with TRBD1 matching 8 bases. This CDR3 has 14 residues. Trimming at V came to 0 bases and at J to 3 bases, leaving 1 base not matched to a gene. CDR1 and CDR2 from the germline V gene are GTSNPN and SVGIG (reference sequence). The CDR3 DNA reads as TGTGCCTGGAGTGTACAGGGGGTCAATCAGCCCCAGCATTTT. This sequence encodes CAWSVQGVNQPQHF.

The chain is built from TRBV5-4 and TRBJ1-4; 9 positions agree with TRBD1. CDR3 length: 14 amino acids. Germline values: CDR1 SGHNT, CDR2 YYREEE (reference sequence). V trimming: 8 bases; J trimming: 7 bases; junction bases outside the gene matches: 9. The CDR3 DNA reads as TGTGCCAGTCAAAAACAGGGGGCCGGTGAAAAACTGTTTTTT. Amino acids: CASQKQGAGEKLFF.

The V gene is TRBV7-2, the J gene TRBJ2-1; D is possibly TRBD2 (6 bases). The CDR3 contains 13 residues. Germline CDR1 is SGHTA and CDR2 is FQGNSA. Trimming pared 5 bases from V and 5 bases from J, leaving 10 bases between. As DNA, the CDR3 is TGTGCCAGCAGCAACGCGGGAAACAATGAGCAGTTCTTC. It is translated as CASSNAGNNEQFF.

The chain carries TRBV7-2 and TRBJ2-7; no clear D gene. V lost 4 bases and J 1 base, leaving 8 bases between the germline ends. The CDR3 contains 13 residues. Germline CDR1 and CDR2: SGHTA and FQGNSA. CDR3 protein: CASSSPLSYEQYF. The CDR3 nucleotides are TGTGCCAGCAGCTCGCCGCTATCCTACGAGCAGTACTTC.

The V gene is TRBV30, the J gene TRBJ2-3; tentatively, D is TRBD1 (6 bases). The germline gives CDR1 GTSNPN, CDR2 SVGIG (reference sequence). V lost 4 bases and J 4 bases, leaving 9 bases between the germline ends. The CDR3 covers 12 residues. CDR3 protein: CAWTGVADTQYF. The CDR3 DNA reads as TGTGCCTGGACAGGGGTGGCAGATACGCAGTATTTT.

The chain has TRBV4-2 and TRBJ2-2, with D perhaps TRBD2 (7 bases). V gave up 8 bases and J gave up 0 bases, with 13 bases separating them. The CDR3 has 15 residues. In germline, CDR1 is LGHNA, CDR2 YNFKEQ. Here the CDR3 DNA reads TGTGCCAGCGGGGGGGCAGGGGCGAACACCGGGGAGCTGTTTTTT. Translated, it gives CASGGAGANTGELFF.

The V call is TRBV4-1, the J call TRBJ1-2, with 7 nucleotides matching TRBD1. The CDR3 length is 17 residues. The J segment lost 4 bases and the V segment lost 4 bases, leaving 15 bases of the junction unmatched. CDR1 and CDR2 from the germline V gene are MGHRA and YSYEKL. The chain's CDR3 is CASSPFKDRRFSYGYTF. CDR3 DNA sequence: TGCGCCAGCAGCCCCTTTAAGGACAGGAGATTTTCCTATGGCTACACCTTC.